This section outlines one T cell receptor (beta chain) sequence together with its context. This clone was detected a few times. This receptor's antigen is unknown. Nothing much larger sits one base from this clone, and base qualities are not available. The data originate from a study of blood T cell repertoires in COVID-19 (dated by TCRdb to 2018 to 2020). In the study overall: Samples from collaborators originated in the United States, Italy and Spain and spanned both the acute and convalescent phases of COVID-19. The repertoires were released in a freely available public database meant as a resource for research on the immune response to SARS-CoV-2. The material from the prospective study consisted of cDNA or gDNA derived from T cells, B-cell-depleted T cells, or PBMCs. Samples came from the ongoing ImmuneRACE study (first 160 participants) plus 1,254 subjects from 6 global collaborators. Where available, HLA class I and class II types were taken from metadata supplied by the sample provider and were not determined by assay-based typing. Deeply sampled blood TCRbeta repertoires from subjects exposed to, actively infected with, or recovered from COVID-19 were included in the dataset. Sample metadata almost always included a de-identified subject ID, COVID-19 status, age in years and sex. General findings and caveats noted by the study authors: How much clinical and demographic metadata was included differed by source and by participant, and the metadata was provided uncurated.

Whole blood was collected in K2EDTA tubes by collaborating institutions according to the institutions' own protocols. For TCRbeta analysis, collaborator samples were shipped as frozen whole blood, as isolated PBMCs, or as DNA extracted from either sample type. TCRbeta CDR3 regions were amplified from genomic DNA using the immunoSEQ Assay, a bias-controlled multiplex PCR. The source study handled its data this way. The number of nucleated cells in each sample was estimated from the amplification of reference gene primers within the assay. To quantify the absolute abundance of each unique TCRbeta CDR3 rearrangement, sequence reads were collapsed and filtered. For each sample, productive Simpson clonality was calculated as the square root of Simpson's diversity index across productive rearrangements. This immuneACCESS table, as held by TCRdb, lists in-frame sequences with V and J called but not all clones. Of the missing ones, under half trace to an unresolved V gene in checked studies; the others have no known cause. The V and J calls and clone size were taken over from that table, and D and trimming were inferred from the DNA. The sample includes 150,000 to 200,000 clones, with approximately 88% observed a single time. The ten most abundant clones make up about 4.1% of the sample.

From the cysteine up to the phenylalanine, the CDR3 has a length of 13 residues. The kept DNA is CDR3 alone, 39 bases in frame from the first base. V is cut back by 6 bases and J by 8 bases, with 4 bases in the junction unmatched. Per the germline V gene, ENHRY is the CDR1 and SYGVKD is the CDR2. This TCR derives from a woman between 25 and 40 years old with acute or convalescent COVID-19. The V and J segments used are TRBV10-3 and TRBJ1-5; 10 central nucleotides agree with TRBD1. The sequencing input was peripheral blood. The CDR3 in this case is CAISRDRGEPQHF. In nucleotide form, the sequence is TGTGCCATCAGCCGGGACAGGGGAGAGCCCCAGCATTTT.